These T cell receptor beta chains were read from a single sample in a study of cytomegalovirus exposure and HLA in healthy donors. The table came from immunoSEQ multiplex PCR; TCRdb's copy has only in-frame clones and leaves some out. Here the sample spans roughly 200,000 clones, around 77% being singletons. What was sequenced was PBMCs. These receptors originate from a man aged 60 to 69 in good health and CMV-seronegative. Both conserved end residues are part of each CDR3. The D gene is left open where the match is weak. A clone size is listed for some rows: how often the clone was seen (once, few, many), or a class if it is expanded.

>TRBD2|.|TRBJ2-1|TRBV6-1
TGTGCCAGCATTGGGACTACATACAATGAGCAGTTCTTC
CASIGTTYNEQFF
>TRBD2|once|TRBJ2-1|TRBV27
TGTGCCAGCTCCGCGGCCCCGGGACTAGCAGCATTAAGAGTCTTCTTC
CASSAAPGLAALRVFF
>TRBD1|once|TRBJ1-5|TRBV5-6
TGTGCCAGCAGCCATAGAAGGACAGGGAATCAGCCCCAGCATTTT
CASSHRRTGNQPQHF
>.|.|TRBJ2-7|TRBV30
TGTGCCTGGAGCAGTGGCGGGACCTACGAGCAGTACTTC
CAWSSGGTYEQYF
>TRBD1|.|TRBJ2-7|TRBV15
TGTGCCACCAGCAGAGATCTAAGGACAGGGTCAAACGAGCAGTACTTC
CATSRDLRTGSNEQYF
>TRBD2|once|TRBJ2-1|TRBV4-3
TGCGCCAGCAGCCAAGTGGCTAGCGGGGTAATAAATGAGCAGTTCTTC
CASSQVASGVINEQFF
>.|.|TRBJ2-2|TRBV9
TGTGCCAGCAGCGCAACAGGGAACACCGGGGAGCTGTTTTTT
CASSATGNTGELFF
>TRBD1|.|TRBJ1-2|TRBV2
TGTGCCAGCAGTGGGACAGGCGTGGACTATGGCTACACCTTC
CASSGTGVDYGYTF
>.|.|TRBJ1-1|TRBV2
TGTGCCAGCAGTGCGAGACAGGAGAACACTGAAGCTTTCTTT
CASSARQENTEAFF
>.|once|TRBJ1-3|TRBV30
TGTGCCTGGAGTCCAGGGGCTGGAAACACCATATATTTT
CAWSPGAGNTIYF
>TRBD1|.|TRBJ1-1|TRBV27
TGTGCCAGCAGTCCGTCGGGACAGCACACTGAAGCTTTCTTT
CASSPSGQHTEAFF
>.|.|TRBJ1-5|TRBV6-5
TGTGCCAGCAGTTTCGGACAGAGCAATCAGCCCCAGCATTTT
CASSFGQSNQPQHF
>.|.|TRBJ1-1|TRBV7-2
TGTGCCAGCAGCTTAGATAACTCCGCTGAAGCTTTCTTT
CASSLDNSAEAFF
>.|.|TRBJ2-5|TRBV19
TGTGCCAGTAGTGCCCGAGTGGGGGGAGGAGAGACCCAGTACTTC
CASSARVGGGETQYF
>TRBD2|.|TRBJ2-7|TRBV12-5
TGTGCTAGTGGTTTGGCAGCGGGGGTGCAGTACTTC
CASGLAAGVQYF
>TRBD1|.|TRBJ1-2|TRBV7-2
TGTGCCAGCAGCTTAATGCAGGGGGCCTATGGCTACACCTTC
CASSLMQGAYGYTF
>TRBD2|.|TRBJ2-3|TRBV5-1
TGCGCCAGCAGCTCTGGACGGACTAGCGTAGGGGAAGATACGCAGTATTTT
CASSSGRTSVGEDTQYF
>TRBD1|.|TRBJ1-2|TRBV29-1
TGCAGCGGAGGACAGGGAGACTATGGCTACACCTTC
CSGGQGDYGYTF
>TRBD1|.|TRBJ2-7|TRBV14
TGTGCCAGCAGCCAAGATCTACAGGGGCTTTCATCCGAGCAGTACTTC
CASSQDLQGLSSEQYF
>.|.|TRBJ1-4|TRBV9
TGTGCCAGCAGCGTCGGATCAGGGGCAACTAATGAAAAACTGTTTTTT
CASSVGSGATNEKLFF
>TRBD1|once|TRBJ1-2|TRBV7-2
TGTGCCAGCAGGGAGACAGGGAGCAGAGGCTACACCTTC
CASRETGSRGYTF
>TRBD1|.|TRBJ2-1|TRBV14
TGTGCCAGCAGCCCCTTTGGGACAGCATCCTACAATGAGCAGTTCTTC
CASSPFGTASYNEQFF
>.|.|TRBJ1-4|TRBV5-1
TGCGCCAGCAGCTTATCGGGATTAGTTGAGGAGAGGGAAAAACTGTTTTTT
CASSLSGLVEEREKLFF
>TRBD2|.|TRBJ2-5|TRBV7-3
TGTGCCAGCAGCTTAAGAGCGGGAAACCAAGAGACCCAGTACTTC
CASSLRAGNQETQYF
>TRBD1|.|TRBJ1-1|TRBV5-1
TGCGCCAGCAGCTTGGCCGGACAGGGACGAGCTTTCTTT
CASSLAGQGRAFF
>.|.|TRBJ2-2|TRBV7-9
TGTGCCAGCAGCTGGGGAGCCGGGGAGCTGTTTTTT
CASSWGAGELFF
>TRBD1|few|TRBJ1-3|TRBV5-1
TGCGCCAGCAGGAGGGACAGAAGCCATGGAAACACCATATATTTT
CASRRDRSHGNTIYF
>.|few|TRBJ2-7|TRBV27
TGTGCCAGCAGTGTATCAGGGGTCTACGAGCAGTACTTC
CASSVSGVYEQYF
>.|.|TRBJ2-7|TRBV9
TGTGCCAGCAGCGTAGAACACAGCTCCTACGAGCAGTACTTC
CASSVEHSSYEQYF
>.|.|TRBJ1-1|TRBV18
TGTGCCAGCTCACCTCGGTCAGGGTGGAACACTGAAGCTTTCTTT
CASSPRSGWNTEAFF
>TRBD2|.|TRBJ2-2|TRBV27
TGTGCCAGCAGTACCTCTAGCGGACTCGGGGAGCTGTTTTTT
CASSTSSGLGELFF
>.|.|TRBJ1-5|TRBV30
TGTGCCTGGAGCCGACAGTCAAATCAGCCCCAGCATTTT
CAWSRQSNQPQHF
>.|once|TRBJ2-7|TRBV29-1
TGCAGCGTCGGGACATTATACTCCTACGAGCAGTACTTC
CSVGTLYSYEQYF
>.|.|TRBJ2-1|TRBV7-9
TGTGCCAGCACCAGCCTAGCGAGCTCCTACAATGAGCAGTTCTTC
CASTSLASSYNEQFF
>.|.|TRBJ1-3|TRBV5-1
TGCGCCAGCAGCTCGGCAGGCATATCCCTTGGAAACACCATATATTTT
CASSSAGISLGNTIYF
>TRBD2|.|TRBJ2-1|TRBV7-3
TGTGCCAGCAGCTATGGGGGAGGGCCGAATGAGCAGTTCTTC
CASSYGGGPNEQFF
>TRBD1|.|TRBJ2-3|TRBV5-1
TGCGCCAGCAGCTTACAGGGGCGGCCGACAGATACGCAGTATTTT
CASSLQGRPTDTQYF
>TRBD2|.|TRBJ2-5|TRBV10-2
TGCGCCAGCAGTGTCGGGAGGGGCCAAGAGACCCAGTACTTC
CASSVGRGQETQYF
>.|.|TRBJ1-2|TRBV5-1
TGCGCCAGCACCCCGGACTCGGGGTTCTATGGCTACACCTTC
CASTPDSGFYGYTF
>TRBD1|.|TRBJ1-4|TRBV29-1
TGCAGCGCACTACAGGGGGCAGGTGAAAAACTGTTTTTT
CSALQGAGEKLFF
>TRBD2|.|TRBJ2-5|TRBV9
TGTGCCAGCAGCGTCGGGGGGCAAGAGACCCAGTACTTC
CASSVGGQETQYF
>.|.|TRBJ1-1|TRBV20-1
TGCAGTGCCCCAGGGAACACTGAAGCTTTCTTT
CSAPGNTEAFF
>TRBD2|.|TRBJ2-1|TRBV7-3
TGTGCCAGCAGCTTAATCTTCCTCCTACTAGCGGGGGGGCAATACAATGAGCAGTTCTTC
CASSLIFLLLAGGQYNEQFF
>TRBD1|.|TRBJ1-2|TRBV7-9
TGTGCCAGCAGCTTAGCTTCGACAGGGACGGGCTACCCCTTC
CASSLASTGTGYPF
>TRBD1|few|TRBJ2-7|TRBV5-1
TGCGCCAGCAGCTTTTCCGGGACAGGGGGCGACGAGCAGTACTTC
CASSFSGTGGDEQYF
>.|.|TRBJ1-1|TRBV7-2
TGTGCCAGCAGCGCGGAACGAGTTGGCACTGAAGCTTTCTTT
CASSAERVGTEAFF
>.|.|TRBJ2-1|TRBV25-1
TGTGCCAGCAGTGACAGCGGTTCCTACAATGAGCAGTTCTTC
CASSDSGSYNEQFF
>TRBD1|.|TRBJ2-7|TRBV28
TGTGCCAGCAGCTCTAGACAGGGCTCCTACGAGCAGTACTTC
CASSSRQGSYEQYF